This T cell receptor beta chain appears in the sequencing data of a study of shared clonotypes between healthy human individuals (dated by TCRdb to 2020 to 2021). For context, the study as a whole: The cohort comprised a couple of women and three men aged 18 to 49 years. To estimate repertoire size and how much clonotype sharing occurs between individuals, the study deeply sequenced the blood TCR repertoires of five healthy adults. Different laboratories and diverse techniques were used to prepare libraries and sequence TCR repertoires, to increase sequencing depth and limit assay-specific biases. For each donor, CD4 naive and CD4 memory were each given three plates, CD8 naive was given two plates, and CD8 memory was given one plate. Each donor's leukapheresis produced roughly between roughly 0.85 and 10 billion PBMCs.

Donors were healthy HIV-negative adults with no recently reported acute infections or vaccinations. Only Caucasian adults living in Nashville, Tennessee, USA were represented among the donors. Magnetic negative selection was used to enrich CD4+ T cells, after which naive cells were positively selected on CD45RA and the negative fraction became the memory subset. Blood was obtained by leukapheresis, after which PBMCs were separated by Ficoll-Histopaque density gradient centrifugation and cryopreserved in liquid nitrogen vapor phase. Analytical flow cytometry was used to check the purity and quantity of each magnetically sorted T cell population. From each sorted fraction, genomic DNA was isolated and quantified by UV absorbance on a Nanodrop 2000c. According to the germline V gene, CDR1 reads SNHLY and CDR2 reads FYNNEI. Inclusive of the bounding cysteine and phenylalanine, the CDR3 is 14 residues long. The kept DNA is CDR3 alone, 42 bases in frame from the first base. Relative to germline, V is missing 6 bases and J is missing 5 bases, with 6 bases of the junction outside any gene match.

TCR CDR3 regions were amplified from genomic DNA by multiplex PCR using the deep immunoSEQ assay. Genomic DNA extracted from each cell subset was distributed evenly over all wells of several immunoSEQ 96-well plates, and each plate served as one replicate. Each replicate PCR for sorted subsets received 150 to 250 ng genomic DNA, equal to about 30,000 T cell genomes. Purified libraries were quantified with a Qubit 3.0 fluorometer, sized on a Bioanalyzer 2100, and re-quantified with the KAPA Library Quantification kit. Every immunoSEQ 96-well plate was sequenced on a separate single-read 150-cycle Illumina NextSeq 550 flow cell. The study's processing was this. Because the immunoSEQ output held only junctional sequences and lacked quality scores, the filtering could not match the filtering applied to full-length reads. Sequences were annotated with PyIR, a Python wrapper for IgBLAST v1.9, and V/J genes and CDR3 were assigned using IMGT germline references. Any read was removed if the V/J assignment was weak (E-value above 1e-6), the CDR3 was missing, or the read contained stop codons, out-of-frame junctions, or ambiguous translated residues. V3J clonotypes were defined as sequences sharing an identical inferred V gene, J gene, and CDR3 amino acid sequence. Percentage overlap between repertoires was calculated by dividing the number of shared unique clonotypes by the size of the smaller repertoire. Three approaches were used to assess repertoire richness: RTK rarefaction, the Chao1 estimator, and Recon v2.1 estimates of unobserved clonotypes. For all TCRbeta clonotypes obtained by the gDNA method from several donors, generation probabilities were computed with OLGA. Here the immuneACCESS table is served through TCRdb, limited to in-frame sequences with V and J called. Missing clones are a known gap in these copies; in checked studies unresolved V genes cover under half, and the rest lacks a known reason. The DNA was the basis for D and trimming; V, J and clone size are from that table. The sample data list around 980,000 clones, and roughly 74% of these were observed just once. 0.55% to 0.7% of the sample rests with the top ten.

With respect to this clone: Its binding antigen is unknown. No per-base quality is available; no much larger clone lies one base away.

Results and caveats for the whole study, not just this receptor: The small number of donors limited the genetic and exposure-history diversity represented. Higher generation probabilities were observed for clonotypes shared by all four sorted-subset donors than for non-shared clonotypes. Only blood was sampled, and tissue TCR repertoires likely differ from those in blood. Pairwise subsampling indicated that sequencing depth was expected to affect the degree of clonotype sharing among donors. Sharing across a few donors was observed for approximately 5% of naive CD4, under 4% of naive CD8, about 2.5% of memory CD4, and less than 0.45% of memory CD8 clonotypes. Even with the large sequencing depth, rarefaction of the sorted-subset datasets indicated that sequencing was incomplete. Estimated clonotype richness was generally larger for naive than for memory subsets.

The specimen was memory CD4+ T cells from PBMCs. The sample's cell subset or site label is to be understood as: CD45RA-negative fraction. This chain is built from TRBV2 and TRBJ2-7, with 11 middle bases fitting TRBD1. The clonotype comes from a man aged 18 to 29 in good health. Some clones in this sample may be carry-over from other donors' samples. The sequence in DNA is TGTGCCAGCAGGGGACAGGGGGGATTCAACGAGCAGTACTTC. Translated, this gives CASRGQGGFNEQYF.